This T cell receptor (beta chain) comes out of a study of OX40 agonist ivuxolimab in advanced cancers. Clones were sequenced by immunoSEQ multiplex PCR, and TCRdb holds only the in-frame ones, with some missing. The sample includes 60,000 to 75,000 clones, about 91% seen only once; the top ten take 0.8% to 1.2%. Trimming removed 1 base from V and 4 bases from J; junction bases left unmatched: 0. Germline V gene sequence: CDR1 SGHTA, CDR2 FQGNSA. This CDR3 has 15 amino acids. The origin of this receptor is an adult with an advanced solid tumor such as melanoma, head and neck, liver or kidney cancer. The chain is built from TRBV7-2 and TRBJ2-3; TRBD2 matches 12 bases. Sequencing was performed on CD4+ or CD8+ T cells sorted from blood, taken in a trial of the OX40 agonist ivuxolimab. DNA for the CDR3: TGTGCCAGCAGCTTAGGACTAGCGGGAGCAGATACGCAGTATTTT. Translated, it gives CASSLGLAGADTQYF.